These T cell receptor beta chains were read from a single sample in a study of T cells in Graves' hyperthyroidism and ophthalmopathy. Via MiXCR, TCRdb re-called the multiplex PCR reads, giving one row per CDR3 protein. The data show 100,000 to 130,000 distinct CDR3 sequences, roughly 15% seen once. Sequencing input: blood. These receptors were taken from a woman aged 45-59 years with Graves' hyperthyroidism. CDR3s include the opening cysteine and the closing phenylalanine or tryptophan. D genes are given only for firm matches. Only part of the rows carry a size: once, few, many, or a class if the clone is expanded.

j_call,d_call,clone_size,v_call,cdr3_aa,cdr3_nt
TRBJ1-2,.,many,TRBV6-2/TRBV6-3,CASSYSADSYGYTF,TGTGCCAGCAGTTACTCGGCAGACAGCTATGGCTACACCTTC
TRBJ1-2,TRBD1,.,TRBV29-1,CSVDPGTGNYGYTF,TGCAGCGTCGATCCCGGGACAGGGAACTATGGCTACACCTTC
TRBJ1-5,.,.,TRBV28,CASSLRVGGQPQHF,TGTGCCAGCAGCCTAAGGGTTGGGGGCCAGCCCCAGCATTTT
TRBJ1-5,.,.,TRBV7-9,CASSLGTTITDTQHF,TGTGCCAGCAGCCTGGGGACGACCATCACAGATACGCAGCATTTT
TRBJ2-1,TRBD1,many,TRBV12-3/TRBV12-4,CASSYGTGYNEQFF,TGTGCCAGCAGTTACGGGACAGGGTACAATGAGCAGTTCTTC
TRBJ2-3,.,many,TRBV28,CASSFRDTQYF,TGTGCCAGCAGTTTCCGAGATACGCAGTATTTT
TRBJ2-7,.,.,TRBV5-1,CASSLRPGATAIEQYF,TGCGCCAGCAGCTTGCGCCCGGGAGCCACTGCAATCGAGCAGTACTTC
TRBJ1-1,.,many,TRBV20-1,CSARDPKGTEAFF,TGCAGTGCTAGAGATCCCAAGGGAACTGAAGCTTTCTTT
TRBJ2-1,TRBD2,many,TRBV5-1,CASSLGPSGSDEQFF,TGCGCCAGCAGCTTGGGGCCTAGCGGGAGCGATGAGCAGTTCTTC
TRBJ1-1,.,many,TRBV13,CASSGEIGGPTEAFF,TGTGCCAGCAGCGGGGAGATCGGGGGACCCACCGAAGCTTTCTTT
TRBJ2-3,.,many,TRBV2,CASKGRDAFNTQYF,TGTGCCAGCAAGGGACGTGACGCATTTAATACGCAGTATTTT
TRBJ2-1,.,.,TRBV10-3,CAISAMNEQFF,TGTGCCATCAGTGCGATGAATGAGCAGTTCTTC
TRBJ1-5,.,many,TRBV5-6,CASSPNPGPYQPQHF,TGTGCCAGCAGCCCCAACCCGGGCCCTTATCAGCCCCAGCATTTT
TRBJ2-1,TRBD2,.,TRBV5-4,CASSLGGRGSYNEQFF,TGTGCCAGCAGCTTGGGAGGGAGGGGCTCCTACAATGAGCAGTTCTTC
TRBJ2-1,TRBD1,many,TRBV20-1,CSARGDSTGGEQFF,TGCAGTGCTAGGGGGGACTCGACAGGGGGTGAGCAGTTCTTC
TRBJ2-1,.,many,TRBV12-3/TRBV12-4,CASSSNWGLGEQFF,TGTGCCAGCAGTTCCAATTGGGGTCTAGGTGAGCAGTTCTTC
TRBJ2-7,TRBD2,.,TRBV11-2,CASSPGLAQPYEQYF,TGTGCCAGCAGCCCGGGACTAGCGCAACCCTACGAGCAGTACTTC
TRBJ2-1,.,many,TRBV27,CASSSSSYNEQFF,TGTGCCAGCAGTTCATCCTCCTACAATGAGCAGTTCTTC
TRBJ2-5,TRBD2,many,TRBV4-2,CASSEGRIWRGGQETQYF,TGTGCCAGCAGCGAAGGTCGTATCTGGAGGGGAGGGCAAGAGACCCAGTACTTC
TRBJ1-3,.,many,TRBV20-1,CSAYTLAGTSGNTIYF,TGCAGTGCTTATACCTTGGCCGGAACCTCTGGAAACACCATATATTTT
TRBJ2-7,TRBD1,many,TRBV6-1,CASSEDTGGSYEQYF,TGTGCCAGCAGTGAAGATACAGGGGGCTCCTACGAGCAGTACTTC
TRBJ2-3,TRBD1,many,TRBV28,CASSSTGGMDTDTQYF,TGTGCCAGCAGTTCCACAGGGGGAATGGACACAGATACGCAGTATTTT
TRBJ2-7,TRBD1,many,TRBV29-1,CSVEKGTGGEQYF,TGCAGCGTTGAAAAAGGGACAGGGGGCGAGCAGTACTTC
TRBJ2-3,.,many,TRBV3-1,CASSQLQRTDTQYF,TGTGCCAGCAGCCAATTGCAGCGCACAGATACGCAGTATTTT
TRBJ2-1,.,many,TRBV7-9,CASSPKAADEQFF,TGTGCCAGCAGCCCGAAAGCAGCGGATGAGCAGTTCTTC
TRBJ2-1,TRBD2,many,TRBV5-1,CASSSGHGTTNAEQFF,TGCGCCAGCAGCTCCGGACACGGGACTACTAATGCAGAGCAGTTCTTC
TRBJ2-5,TRBD1,many,TRBV2,CASKDRGGFETQYF,TGTGCCAGCAAGGACAGGGGAGGTTTCGAGACCCAGTACTTC
TRBJ2-2,TRBD2,many,TRBV18,CASSPSTSSGNTGELFF,TGTGCCAGCTCACCCTCTACCTCTAGCGGGAACACCGGGGAGCTGTTTTTT
TRBJ1-4,.,many,TRBV30,CAWSVGGTGEKLFF,TGTGCCTGGAGTGTAGGTGGGACGGGGGAAAAACTGTTTTTT
TRBJ2-5,TRBD2,many,TRBV2,CASSESQREIEETQYF,TGTGCCAGCAGTGAGAGCCAGCGGGAGATTGAAGAGACCCAGTACTTC
TRBJ1-5,.,many,TRBV6-2/TRBV6-3,CASSNDRAGQPQHF,TGTGCCAGCAGCAACGATAGGGCGGGCCAGCCCCAGCATTTT
TRBJ2-1,TRBD1,.,TRBV12-3/TRBV12-4,CASSHKSGTAYNEQFF,TGTGCCAGCAGCCACAAGTCCGGGACAGCGTACAATGAGCAGTTCTTC